A selection of T cell receptor beta chains follows, all from one sample in a study of cytomegalovirus exposure and HLA in healthy donors. The method was immunoSEQ multiplex PCR; TCRdb's version includes in-frame clones alone and lacks a portion of them. The sample has under 200,000 clones; around 88% are singletons. Sequences were obtained from PBMCs. The receptor source for this set is a man aged 35 to 55 in good health and CMV-seropositive. Both conserved end residues are trimmed from each CDR3.

TRBV15	TRBJ1-5	ATSSGQGAGQPQH
TRBV6-5	TRBJ1-2	ASSFQSFYGYT
TRBV5-4	TRBJ2-5	ASSSGGTQETQY
TRBV14	TRBJ2-5	ASSLLAGGPEETQY
TRBV18	TRBJ2-5	ASSPMSSQETQY
TRBV27	TRBJ2-6	ASSPRRGSGANVLT
TRBV5-6	TRBJ1-1	ASSLGWQGSTEAF
TRBV5-1	TRBJ2-2	ASSGSTSGELF
TRBV12-5	TRBJ1-1	ASGWGRKTEAF
TRBV9	TRBJ2-7	ASGPGGGSFSYEQY
TRBV29-1	TRBJ2-6	SVAGLAGGAGANVLT
TRBV5-8	TRBJ2-1	ASSLSGRPSYNEQF
TRBV7-6	TRBJ2-5	ASSPPGMETQY
TRBV27	TRBJ1-1	ASSLFRGTEAF
TRBV19	TRBJ1-1	ASSMIPGQNTEAF
TRBV10-2	TRBJ1-2	ASCPLGVHYGYT
TRBV30	TRBJ2-4	AWSVRGLNSQY
TRBV7-9	TRBJ2-1	ASSFRQFNEQF
TRBV21-1	TRBJ2-1	ASSKRWRGLYNEQF
TRBV10-3	TRBJ1-3	ATRQGTEGNTIY
TRBV6-5	TRBJ2-1	ASRTDSPHNEQF
TRBV5-5	TRBJ2-1	ASSLSGSSYNEQF
TRBV7-2	TRBJ2-3	ASSSPSDTQY
TRBV29-1	TRBJ2-7	SVMAGASSYEQY
TRBV2	TRBJ2-5	ASGGRTSRGQY
TRBV27	TRBJ2-2	ASSLVLRDTGELF
TRBV12-5	TRBJ1-3	ASAPQGSGNTIY
TRBV7-9	TRBJ2-1	ASSPPLTSGYNEQF
TRBV19	TRBJ2-2	ASSRQGQVTGELF
TRBV5-5	TRBJ2-7	ASSRGGGLSNEQY
TRBV7-9	TRBJ2-7	SSSPGFQQY
TRBV6-1	TRBJ2-5	ASSGDPISRGAHAETQY
TRBV6-5	TRBJ2-7	ASKGTGATYEQY
TRBV6-5	TRBJ2-3	ASRSGNTDTQY
TRBV28	TRBJ1-1	ASRWGQNTEAF
TRBV30	TRBJ2-7	GGGAGGNYEQY
TRBV20-1	TRBJ2-7	SGGSIREQY
TRBV4-2	TRBJ2-3	ASSQRTAASGGTDTQY
TRBV5-4	TRBJ2-7	ASSLDRGLYEQY
TRBV28	TRBJ2-1	ASSFRPGTGFIDGLVQF
TRBV29-1	TRBJ1-2	SVIIMGSGGYT
TRBV15	TRBJ1-2	ATSPRTAPNYGYT
TRBV11-2	TRBJ2-7	ASSSSGFPREQY
TRBV7-2	TRBJ2-5	ASSLGPTGETQY
TRBV5-1	TRBJ2-5	ASSFLDREETQY
TRBV5-1	TRBJ2-2	ASSTRDSPNTGELF
TRBV7-6	TRBJ2-6	ASSLRLAGAGSGANVLT
TRBV6-5	TRBJ1-1	ASRAEDLPNTEAF
TRBV5-5	TRBJ1-1	ASSYSGSEAF
TRBV5-6	TRBJ2-3	ASSLVATRGADTQY
TRBV5-1	TRBJ2-1	ASSLAGQGYEQF
TRBV27	TRBJ2-1	ATGGGAGNEQF
TRBV5-4	TRBJ1-1	ASSRQTGTMNTEAF
TRBV19	TRBJ2-7	ASRERIYEQY
TRBV7-9	TRBJ2-5	ASERQGIIETQY
TRBV1	TRBJ2-5	TSSLRDRGQRETQY